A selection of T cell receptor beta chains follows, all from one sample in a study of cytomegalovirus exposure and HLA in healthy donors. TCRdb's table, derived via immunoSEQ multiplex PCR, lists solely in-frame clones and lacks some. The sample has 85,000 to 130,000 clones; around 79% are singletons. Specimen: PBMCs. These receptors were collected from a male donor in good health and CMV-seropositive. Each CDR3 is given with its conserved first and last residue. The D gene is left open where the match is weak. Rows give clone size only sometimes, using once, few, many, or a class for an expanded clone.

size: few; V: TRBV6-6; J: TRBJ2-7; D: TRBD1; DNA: TGTGCCAGCAGTTACTCGAGGGACAGTGAGCAGTACTTC; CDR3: CASSYSRDSEQYF
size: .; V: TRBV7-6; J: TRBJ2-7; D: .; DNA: TGTGCCAGCAGCCCCGATAGATACGAGCAGTACTTC; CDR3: CASSPDRYEQYF
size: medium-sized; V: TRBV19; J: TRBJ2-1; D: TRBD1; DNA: TGTGCCAGTACCCGGACAGGGGGACTCTACAATGAGCAGTTCTTC; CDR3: CASTRTGGLYNEQFF
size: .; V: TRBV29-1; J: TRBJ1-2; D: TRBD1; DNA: TGCAGCGTAACCAGAACAGGGGGCGACTTCAACTATGGCTACACCTTC; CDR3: CSVTRTGGDFNYGYTF
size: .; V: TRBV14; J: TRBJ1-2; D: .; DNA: TGTGCCAGCAGCCAAGCAGGTTCTTCCTATGGCTACACCTTC; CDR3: CASSQAGSSYGYTF
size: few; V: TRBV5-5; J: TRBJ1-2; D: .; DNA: TGTGCCAGCAGCTTGGCACAGGGTGGTTACACCTTC; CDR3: CASSLAQGGYTF
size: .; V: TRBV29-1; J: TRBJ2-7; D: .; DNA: TGCAGCGTTCCAGGGACATACGAGCAGTACTTC; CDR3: CSVPGTYEQYF
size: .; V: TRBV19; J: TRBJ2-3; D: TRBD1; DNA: TGTGCCAGTAGTTTGGGACAGGGGAGGACAGATACGCAGTATTTT; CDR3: CASSLGQGRTDTQYF
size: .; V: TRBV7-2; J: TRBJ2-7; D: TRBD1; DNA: TGTGCCAGCAGCTTAAGGGACAGACTCGAGCAGTACTTC; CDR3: CASSLRDRLEQYF
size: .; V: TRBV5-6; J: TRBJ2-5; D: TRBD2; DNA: TGTGCCAGCAGCCCTCTAGCGGGGGGAGGTCGGGAGACCCAGTACTTC; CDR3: CASSPLAGGGRETQYF
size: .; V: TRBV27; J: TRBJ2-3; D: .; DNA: TGTGCCACCCTGCGGCGGGGAGCAGATACGCAGTATTTT; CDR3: CATLRRGADTQYF
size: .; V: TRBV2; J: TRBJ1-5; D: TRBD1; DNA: TGTGCCAGCAAAGGTCGCAGGGGGAATCAGCCCCAGCATTTT; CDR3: CASKGRRGNQPQHF
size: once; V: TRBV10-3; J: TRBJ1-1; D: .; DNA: TGTGCCACCCTGGACAGCTGGAACACTGAAGCTTTCTTT; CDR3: CATLDSWNTEAFF
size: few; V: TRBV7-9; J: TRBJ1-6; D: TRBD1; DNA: TGTGCCAGCAGCCCAACAGGGGATCATAATTCACCCCTCCACTTT; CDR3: CASSPTGDHNSPLHF